The 21 T cell receptor beta chains below were found in one sample sequenced in a study of T cells in Graves' hyperthyroidism and ophthalmopathy. RNA transcripts were the template for amplifying TCR beta CDR3 regions. HTBI primers were used for first-round RT-PCR of the TCR CDR3. MiXCR was run by TCRdb on the multiplex PCR reads, yielding one entry per CDR3 protein. The sample lists roughly 740,000 distinct CDR3 sequences; 15% to 20% were seen once. The specimen was blood. Receptor source: a man between 18 and 35 years old with Graves' hyperthyroidism.

This clonotype has more than one count but fewer than ten. One junction end does not reproduce the germline sequence, and a read error may be involved. The CDR3: CASSPGSTDTRYF. The CDR3 region has the DNA TGTGCCAGCTCACCAGGGTCCACAGATACGCGGTATTTT. The chain links TRBV18 to TRBJ2-3; D remains unclear. CDR3 length: 13 residues. Germline-derived CDR1 and CDR2 are KGHSH and LQKENI.

The chain carries TRBV5-5 and TRBJ2-7; TRBD2 aligns across 7 bases. Germline V CDR1 and CDR2: SGHKS, YYEKEE (reference sequence). After removal of 1 base from V and 3 bases from J, the junction contained 7 bases not matched to a gene. The CDR3 sequence is 15 residues long. The CDR3 region is CASSLPGLVNYEQYF. CDR3 DNA sequence: TGTGCCAGCAGCTTGCCTGGACTAGTTAACTACGAGCAGTACTTC.

At least ten counts were recorded for this clonotype. The chain uses TRBV28 and TRBJ1-1; no firm D call. This CDR3 region has 11 residues. The germline V and J ends were trimmed by 8 bases and 1 base, with 5 bases remaining between them. From germline, CDR1 is MDHEN and CDR2 SYDVKM. CDR3 in amino acids: CASFRNTEAFF. Written as DNA, the CDR3 is TGTGCCAGCTTCAGGAACACTGAAGCTTTCTTT.

This clonotype was seen many times. This chain connects TRBV11-2 to TRBJ2-1; possibly TRBD2 for D (6 bases). The V end lost 3 bases, the J end lost 2 bases, and 8 bases lay between the germline ends. Germline V gene sequence: CDR1 SGHAT, CDR2 FQNNGV. The CDR3 contains 14 residues. CDR3 coding DNA: TGTGCCAGCAGCTTCGGCGGGGCCTACAATGAGCAGTTCTTC. It translates to CASSFGGAYNEQFF. Drawing the rest from reference TRBV11-2 and TRBJ2-1, the complete variable domain is EAGVAQSPRYKIIEKRQSVAFWCNPISGHATLYWYQQILGQGPKLLIQFQNNGVVDDSQLPKDRFSAERLKGVDSTLKIQPAKLEDSAVYLCASSFGGAYNEQFFGPGTRLTVL.

This chain links TRBV6-5 with TRBJ1-5, with D perhaps TRBD1 (5 bases). The germline V and J ends were trimmed by 4 bases and 3 bases, with 13 bases remaining between them. This CDR3 has 15 residues. Germline CDR1 MNHEY, CDR2 SVGAGI. CDR3 protein: CASSSGTDLNQPQHF. The CDR3 nucleotides read TGTGCCAGCAGTTCCGGGACGGACCTCAATCAGCCCCAGCATTTT.

This clonotype showed up just a few times. The V and J genes are TRBV12-3 or TRBV12-4 and TRBJ2-1, with D possibly being TRBD2 (7 bases). This CDR3 is built from 15 residues. V lost 6 bases, J lost 5 bases, and 17 bases lay in between. Here the CDR3 reads CASSPRWGGHNEQFF. CDR3 nucleotides: TGTGCCAGCAGCCCTAGGTGGGGGGGGCACAATGAGCAGTTCTTC.

The chain uses TRBV7-8 and TRBJ2-1; 10 positions agree with TRBD2. V shed 7 bases and J 7 bases; nucleotides not matched to a gene: 4. This CDR3 comprises 13 residues. CDR1 is SGHVS, CDR2 FQNEAQ, per germline. The CDR3 reads CASTWTSGNEQFF. Written as DNA, the CDR3 is TGTGCCAGCACCTGGACTAGCGGAAATGAGCAGTTCTTC.

The chain uses TRBV10-3 and TRBJ2-2, with D unresolved. Germline V lookup: CDR1 ENHRY, CDR2 SYGVKD. Trimming stripped 5 bases from V and 1 base from J, with 8 bases between. This CDR3 is 14 amino acids long. The CDR3 loop reads CAISRTENTGELFF. DNA for the CDR3: TGTGCCATCAGTCGGACGGAGAACACCGGGGAGCTGTTTTTT.

This clonotype showed up many times. The rearrangement links TRBV5-1 to TRBJ2-7; D is tentatively TRBD1 or TRBD2 (7 bases each). Germline CDR1 and CDR2: SGHRS and YFSETQ. The V end lost 2 bases, the J end lost 5 bases, and 14 bases lay between the germline ends. CDR3 length: 14 amino acids. The CDR3 DNA sequence: TGCGCCAGCAGCTTCCAGGGGGGGCAGGACGAGCAGTACTTC. This codes for CASSFQGGQDEQYF.

The table lists this clonotype with many counts. CDR3 in DNA: TGTGCCAGCAGTCGACCTTCTAGCTACAATGAGCAGTTCTTC. Amino acids: CASSRPSSYNEQFF. This chain links TRBV6-2 or TRBV6-3 with TRBJ2-1; no reliable D call. This CDR3 spans 14 amino acids. Looked up from germline, CDR1 is MNHEY and CDR2 is SVGEGT. Trimming shortened V by 5 bases and J by 3 bases, and 11 bases separated the two germline ends.

This clonotype has only one observation. The V and J genes are TRBV20-1 and TRBJ2-1; 10 nucleotides line up with TRBD2. The ends lost 5 bases at V and 5 bases at J; junction bases unmatched: 3. CDR1 and CDR2 (germline): DFQATT, SNEGSKA (reference sequence). The CDR3 covers 13 residues. The CDR3 protein is CSASGLANNEQFF. The CDR3 coding sequence is TGCAGTGCTTCGGGACTAGCGAACAATGAGCAGTTCTTC.

This clonotype was counted ten times or more. CDR3 region: CASSLRGLGETQYF. The CDR3, as DNA: TGTGCCAGCAGTCTCAGGGGGCTGGGAGAGACCCAGTACTTC. This rearrangement joins TRBV6-1 to TRBJ2-5, with 8 bases fitting TRBD1. V dropped 5 bases and J dropped 4; count of bases not matched to a gene: 6. CDR1 is MNHNS, CDR2 SASEGT, per germline. CDR3 length equals 14 residues.

This clonotype showed up many times. The chain links TRBV18 to TRBJ2-7; D uncertain. Germline lookup yields CDR1 KGHSH and CDR2 LQKENI. The CDR3 consists of 12 residues. Trimming removed 2 bases at V and 3 bases at J, with 5 bases between. For the CDR3, the DNA is TGTGCCAGCTCACCAGTGGACTACGAGCAGTACTTC. This gives the protein CASSPVDYEQYF.

This rearrangement joins TRBV20-1 to TRBJ2-1, with D tentatively TRBD1 (6 bases). Trimming took 5 bases from V and 3 from J, leaving 17 bases between them. CDR1 and CDR2 (germline): DFQATT, SNEGSKA (reference sequence). The length of the CDR3 is 15 residues. The CDR3 region is CSAPRDKGHYNEQFF. The DNA for the CDR3 is TGCAGTGCTCCCCGGGACAAGGGACACTACAATGAGCAGTTCTTC.

This clonotype has ten or more counts. The chain is built from TRBV28 and TRBJ1-2, with 8 bases aligning to TRBD1. Germline V CDR1 and CDR2: MDHEN, SYDVKM. The ends lost 6 bases at V and 0 bases at J; junction bases unmatched: 6. CDR3 size: 15 residues. CDR3 sequence (DNA): TGTGCCAGCAGCCTCAGGGGGCTTCCTAACTATGGCTACACCTTC. Protein: CASSLRGLPNYGYTF.

This clonotype has only a few counts. This rearrangement joins TRBV7-9 to TRBJ2-7; TRBD2 agrees at 7 bases. This CDR3 contains 16 residues. Germline V gene lookup returns CDR1 SEHNR and CDR2 FQNEAQ (reference sequence). The V and J ends lost 5 bases and 1 base, in that order; junction bases with no gene match: 11. CDR3 protein: CASSPVAGTKSYEQYF. In DNA form, the CDR3 reads TGTGCCAGCAGCCCCGTCGCCGGGACTAAGTCCTACGAGCAGTACTTC.

This clonotype was seen ten or more times. This chain uses TRBV7-9 with TRBJ2-5; a possible D gene is TRBD1 (6 bases). V was shortened by 4 bases and J by 4 bases, with 19 bases between the two germline ends. Per germline, CDR1 SEHNR and CDR2 FQNEAQ (reference sequence). The CDR3 consists of 16 residues. CDR3 loop: CASSSPRYRAGETQYF. The CDR3 coding sequence is TGTGCCAGCAGCTCCCCGCGATACAGGGCAGGAGAGACCCAGTACTTC.

This clonotype was picked up many times. The chain employs TRBV20-1 and TRBJ2-7; D is perhaps TRBD1 (6 bases). CDR1 and CDR2 (germline): DFQATT, SNEGSKA (reference sequence). This CDR3 contains 15 residues. Trimming removed 3 bases from V and 3 bases from J, with 18 bases in between. This CDR3 is CSASPGASSLYEQYF. The CDR3 region has the DNA TGCAGTGCTAGTCCAGGGGCGAGCTCCCTCTACGAGCAGTACTTC.

This clonotype has more than one count but fewer than ten. The V call is TRBV5-1, the J call TRBJ2-3; 8 bases align to TRBD1. Trimming cost V 4 bases and J 0 bases; bases outside gene matches: 4. Germline CDR1 and CDR2: SGHRS and YFSETQ. The CDR3 runs to 15 residues. CDR3 protein: CASSRGQASTDTQYF. CDR3 bases: TGCGCCAGCAGCCGGGGACAGGCCAGCACAGATACGCAGTATTTT.

This clonotype occurred a few times. The genes are TRBV20-1 and TRBJ2-7; D ambiguous. CDR1 is DFQATT and CDR2 is SNEGSKA in the germline V gene (reference sequence). With 6 bases removed from V and 0 bases from J, the gap between germline ends came to 9 bases. This CDR3 has 12 amino acids. The CDR3 reads CSARLNSYEQYF. CDR3 DNA: TGCAGTGCAAGGCTAAACTCCTACGAGCAGTACTTC.

This clonotype was counted at least ten times. V is TRBV13 and J is TRBJ2-5; TRBD1 matches at 7 bases. V trimming: 5 bases; J trimming: 1 base; junction bases outside the gene matches: 7. Germline assignment: CDR1 PRHDT and CDR2 FYEKMQ (reference sequence). CDR3 length: 15 residues. The CDR3 reads CASSTGTAIQETQYF. The CDR3 nucleotides read TGTGCCAGCAGCACCGGGACAGCGATCCAAGAGACCCAGTACTTC.